This record looks at one T cell receptor beta chain sequence and its context. This clonotype was counted only a few times. Its recognized antigen is unknown. The sample holds no much larger clone one base away, and base qualities are not on file. This entry is derived from a study of response to subunit inactivated influenza vaccine (dated by TCRdb to the late 2010s). About the study as a whole: Deep quantitative T cell receptor repertoire profiling was used in the study to track responses to a trivalent subunit inactivated influenza vaccine.

From V the trimming removes 1 base and from J it removes 2 bases, while the gene matches leave 6 bases of the junction unaccounted for. The CDR3 holds 16 amino acids from the cysteine to the phenylalanine. CDR3 DNA only is kept here, 48 bases in frame from base 1. CDR1 and CDR2 (SGHTA, FQGNSA) derive from the germline V gene. Library prep was done by RT-PCR. Data came from an Illumina HiSeq 2500. TCRdb trimmed the raw reads at Q25, called clones with MiXCR and kept productive beta chains. Entries that share a CDR3 protein sequence are merged under the most common genes and DNA. The sample table contains about 540,000 distinct CDR3 sequences; only one count was recorded for less than 25% of them. Together, the top ten hold around 2.8% of the sample. The investigation overall reported the following: The authors proposed that each seasonal influenza vaccination may bring in only a limited number of new T cells.

The same sample was also studied in work on T cells expressing NK-cell markers. From that second study: TCR beta cDNA libraries were made by 5'RACE template switching that added a universal primer site and unique molecular identifiers. Three sorted T-cell subsets (CD3+CD56+NKG2C+, CD3+CD56+NKG2C- and CD3+CD56-NKG2C+) from under 10 donors had their TCR beta-chain repertoires profiled. Of the eight sequenced donors, seven were found to be HCMV-seropositive and one was found to be HCMV-seronegative. To restrict sorting to alphabetaTCR-expressing T cells, an anti-gammadeltaTCR antibody was added in several experiments. For several donors, the dominant CD3+CD56+NKG2C+ clonotypes were among the top 10 CD8+ clonotypes and accounted for 1.0-7.0% of CD8+ T cells. Those dominant clonotypes were again the most abundant among CD3+CD56-NKG2C+ cells in a few donors, at roughly 25-60.1%. It remained unclear whether the expanded NKG2C-expressing T cell clones were specific for HCMV antigens. The study sequenced eight donors, all healthy volunteers chosen at random: three men and five women. To determine HCMV serostatus, a commercial ELISA kit was used to detect HCMV-specific IgG in serum. Peripheral blood mononuclear cells were isolated from blood by Ficoll density gradient centrifugation. Magnetic immunoseparation with Miltenyi isolation kits was used to isolate CD4+ and CD8+ T cells from PBMC. cDNA synthesis was primed from the TCR beta constant segment, followed by two successive PCR amplification steps. Sequencing of the libraries produced 2 x 150 bp reads on Illumina HiSeq 2000/2500, MiSeq or NextSeq. MIGEC handled demultiplexing of the reads and grouping by UMI, while MiTCR was used to assemble and quantify clonotypes. To exclude erroneous sequences, only TCR cDNA sequences supported by at least two reads were retained. The tcR package was used for downstream repertoire analysis, with clonotypes matched between fractions based on CDR3 nucleotide sequence plus V segment. VDJmatch was used to annotate antigen specificity against VDJdb, with one amino acid substitution allowed in CDR3.

The sequence joins TRBV7-2 to TRBJ2-7; 9 nucleotides in the junction match TRBD2. The receptor was isolated from a man aged 50 to 59 who received an inactivated influenza vaccine. Donor details come from another sample of the same person, matched by shared clones. Sequences were derived from CD4+ T cells sorted from PBMCs, sampled roughly 12 days after vaccination. At the DNA level, the sequence is TGTGCCAGCAGCTTAGTAGGTAGCGGGAGTCCCTACGAGCAGTACTTC. Its translation is CASSLVGSGSPYEQYF.